This TCR beta chain came from a study of T cell responses to AZD1222 COVID-19 vaccine. Study conclusions and caveats: White British donors predominated, females outnumbered males, and clonal diversity was possibly underestimated. Spike-specific TCR depth and breadth grew after two AZD1222 doses. Only a handful of AZD1222 recipients tested seropositive at baseline. Without day 14 samples, only post-peak T cell repertoires were studied.

This clone was picked up one time. The antigen remains unidentified. Only in-frame clones appear in the TCRdb table, and some are missing; sequencing was by immunoSEQ multiplex PCR. The sample holds 160,000 or so clones, approximately 94% seen once. The source was peripheral blood, collected 28 days after the second AZD1222 dose. The receptor comes from an adult who received the AZD1222 COVID-19 vaccine.

The CDR3 sequence is CASSLSGREQYF. For the CDR3, the DNA is TGTGCCAGCAGCTTGTCGGGGCGTGAGCAGTACTTC. The rearrangement uses TRBV5-6 and TRBJ2-7; D could derive from TRBD1 or TRBD2 (5 bases each). Germline CDR1 and CDR2: SGHDT and YYEEEE. The CDR3 loop spans 12 amino acids. Trimming removed 1 base at V and 7 bases at J, with 9 bases between.